What follows describes a single T cell receptor (beta chain). The method was immunoSEQ multiplex PCR; TCRdb's version includes in-frame clones alone and lacks a portion of them. The sample includes tens of thousands of clones, around 89% of them seen just once. This entry belongs to a study of T cell changes during pregnancy in multiple sclerosis. Here the sequenced sample was CD8+ T cells from peripheral blood mononuclear cells, taken in the second trimester of pregnancy. This receptor was identified in a female donor with multiple sclerosis, enrolled in a pregnancy study.

The CDR3 here is CASSFRGGTGELFF. CDR3 nucleotides: TGTGCCAGCAGCTTTCGGGGGGGCACCGGGGAGCTGTTTTTT. The V gene is TRBV7-9, the J gene TRBJ2-2, with 8 bases identical to TRBD2. J gave up 4 bases and V 3 bases, and 1 base lay outside the gene matches. The germline V gene has CDR1 SEHNR and CDR2 FQNEAQ (reference sequence). The CDR3 sequence is 14 residues long.